This T cell receptor (beta chain) was sequenced for a study of OX40 agonist ivuxolimab in advanced cancers. In the study overall: Those treated in dose escalation had hepatocellular carcinoma, melanoma, renal cell cancer or head and neck cancer.

Assay used: immunoSEQ multiplex PCR; TCRdb lists only in-frame clones, some missing. The sample yields some 34,000 clones, over 65% seen once. The CDR3 spans 14 residues. From germline, CDR1 is LNHDA and CDR2 SQIVND (reference sequence). V was trimmed by 5 bases and J by 1 base, leaving 8 bases between them. Sample: CD4+ or CD8+ T cells sorted from blood, taken in a trial of the OX40 agonist ivuxolimab. V usage is TRBV19 and J usage is TRBJ1-4, with unresolved D. The receptor's source is an adult with an advanced solid tumor such as melanoma, head and neck, liver or kidney cancer. Written as DNA, the CDR3 is TGTGCCAGTAGTCTCGGGATAACTAATGAAAAACTGTTTTTT. Protein product: CASSLGITNEKLFF. The full variable domain, in which reference TRBV19 and TRBJ1-4 provide the parts outside the CDR3, is DGGITQSPKYLFRKEGQNVTLSCEQNLNHDAMYWYRQDPGQGLRLIYYSQIVNDFQKGDIAEGYSVSREKKESFPLTVTSAQKNPTAFYLCASSLGITNEKLFFGSGTQLSVL.